This T cell receptor beta chain was identified in a study of Graves' ophthalmopathy and Graves' hyperthyroidism. The authors enrolled newly diagnosed hyperthyroidism patients aged 18 to 65 with under 2 months' duration. The CDR3 contains 15 residues. The ends were cut back, 5 bases at V and 1 base at J, with 11 bases in the middle. The germline V gene has CDR1 SEHNR and CDR2 FQNEAQ (reference sequence). This clonotype was counted ten times or more. Antigen specificity is unknown. Study-wide results and caveats: Most expanded clonotypes in thyroid above 0.001 frequency also showed up in blood.

Using RNA transcripts, the TCR beta CDR3 regions were amplified. First-round RT-PCR relied on HTBI primers, and a second-round multiplex PCR came next. Using its own MiXCR run on the multiplex PCR reads, TCRdb lists one record per CDR3 protein. The sample yields about 1.2 million distinct CDR3 sequences, less than 45% seen once. The rearrangement joins TRBV7-9 to TRBJ2-2; D not resolved. The TCR originated in an adult man with Graves' hyperthyroidism. The sequenced material came from peripheral blood or thyroid tissue (not recorded which). The CDR3 spells CASSPLGQNTGELFF. The CDR3 DNA reads as TGTGCCAGCAGCCCGTTGGGTCAGAACACCGGGGAGCTGTTTTTT.